Following are 4 T cell receptor beta chains from one sample sequenced in a study of monozygotic twins with inflammatory bowel disease. TCRdb re-called the 5' RACE reads and catalogs CDR3 proteins one per entry, DNA excluded. This sample's table reports about 420,000 distinct CDR3 sequences. The specimen was blood. The receptor source for this set is a human donor with ulcerative colitis or Crohn's disease, or a healthy co-twin of an affected twin (not recorded which).

The chain joins TRBV5-4 to TRBJ2-7; TCRdb outputs TRBD1, but without DNA this stays unchecked. The germline V gene has CDR1 SGHNT and CDR2 YYREEE (reference sequence). This CDR3 is built from 14 residues. CDR3 loop: CASRRWGRDDEQYF.

The rearrangement joins TRBV7-6 to TRBJ2-3; the D call of TRBD1 rests on TCRdb alone, since no DNA is present to check it. The CDR3 is 19 amino acids. Germline loops: CDR1 SGHVS, CDR2 FNYEAQ. The CDR3 region is CASSRRFGGGTPNTDTQYF.

The chain employs TRBV4-1 and TRBJ2-7. CDR1 MGHRA and CDR2 YSYEKL come from the germline V gene. This CDR3 has 13 residues. This CDR3 is CASSRQEYYEQYF.

This chain joins TRBV20-1 and TRBJ2-1; TCRdb picks TRBD1, but there is no DNA to check that call. This CDR3 is 11 amino acids long. Germline loops: CDR1 DFQATT, CDR2 SNEGSKA (reference sequence). The CDR3 loop reads CSAREGGKQFF.